This T cell receptor (beta chain) was identified during a study of blood T cell repertoires in COVID-19. Looking at the study overall: Collection of acute and convalescent COVID-19 samples took place in the United States, Italy and Spain.

Germline loops: CDR1 ENHRY, CDR2 SYGVKD. Trimming removed 6 bases at V and 6 bases at J, with 12 bases between. The CDR3 consists of 14 residues. Assay: immunoSEQ multiplex PCR; the TCRdb copy retains only in-frame clones and omits some. The table shows a few hundred thousand clones, with around 84% occurring only once. This chain links TRBV10-3 with TRBJ1-6, with D hard to call. The material sequenced was peripheral blood. The TCR sequence derives from a woman under 30 with acute or convalescent COVID-19. This chain's CDR3 is CAIRDKGGNSPLHF. The CDR3 DNA reads TGTGCCATCAGAGATAAGGGAGGTAATTCACCCCTCCACTTT.